This T cell receptor beta chain stems from a study of T cells after yellow fever vaccination. In making TCR cDNA, 5'RACE template switching added a universal primer site and UMIs to it. Via MiXCR, TCRdb re-called the 5' RACE reads, giving one row per CDR3 protein. The top ten clones hold roughly 0.5% of a sample with 200,000 to 300,000 distinct CDR3 sequences, around 13% of them seen once. Findings and caveats of the study: The study re-detected most primary-vaccination clones after the booster (around 96% CD4, 80% to 90% CD8). Though weaker, the secondary response peaked faster, on day 5 versus 15.

Remarks on this clonotype: Its antigen is undetermined.

V was cut by 2 bases and J by 3 bases, with 10 bases left in between. Germline V lookup: CDR1 KGHSH, CDR2 LQKENI. This CDR3 comprises 14 residues. This TCR was recovered from a man between 25 and 39 years old who received the YFV17D yellow fever vaccine. The sequenced sample was CD4+ T cells sorted from PBMCs, obtained 45 days after the yellow fever booster vaccination. The V gene is TRBV18, the J gene TRBJ1-2; D not resolved. CDR3 sequence reads: CASSPAEKYYGYTF. CDR3 nucleotides: TGTGCCAGCTCACCAGCCGAGAAGTACTATGGCTACACCTTC.